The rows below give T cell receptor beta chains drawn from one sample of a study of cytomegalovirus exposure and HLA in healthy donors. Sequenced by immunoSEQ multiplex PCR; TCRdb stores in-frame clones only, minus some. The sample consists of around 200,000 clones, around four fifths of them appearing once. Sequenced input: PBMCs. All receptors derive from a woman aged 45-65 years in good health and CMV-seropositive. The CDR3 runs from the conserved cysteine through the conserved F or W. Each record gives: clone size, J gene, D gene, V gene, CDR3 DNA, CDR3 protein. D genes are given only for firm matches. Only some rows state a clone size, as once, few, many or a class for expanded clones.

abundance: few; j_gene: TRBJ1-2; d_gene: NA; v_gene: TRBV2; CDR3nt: TGTGCCAGCAGTAACTCCCTGCAGGCACAGAACTATGGCTACACCTTC; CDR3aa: CASSNSLQAQNYGYTF
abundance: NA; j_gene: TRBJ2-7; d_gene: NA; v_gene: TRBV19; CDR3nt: TGTGCCACAGATCCCGGGACAAATAACGAGCAGTACTTC; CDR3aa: CATDPGTNNEQYF
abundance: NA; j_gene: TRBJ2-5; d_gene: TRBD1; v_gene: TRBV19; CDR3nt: TGTGCCAGTAGTAGAGACAGGGGAGAGACCCAGTACTTC; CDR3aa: CASSRDRGETQYF
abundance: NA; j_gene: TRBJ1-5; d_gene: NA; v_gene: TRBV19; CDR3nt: TGTGCCAGTTCCTCCGACGCGGGATATCAGCCCCAGCATTTT; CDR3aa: CASSSDAGYQPQHF
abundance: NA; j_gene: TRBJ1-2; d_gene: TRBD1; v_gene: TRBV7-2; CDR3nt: TGTGCCAGCAGCTTACTGGGACAGGCCGCTGGCTACACCTTC; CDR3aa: CASSLLGQAAGYTF
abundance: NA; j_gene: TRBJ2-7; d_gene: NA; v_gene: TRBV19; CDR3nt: TGTGCCAGTAGTATAGGTAGAGGGGGAGAGTGGGACCTTCGGCGGGACGAGCAGTACTTC; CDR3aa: CASSIGRGGEWDLRRDEQYF
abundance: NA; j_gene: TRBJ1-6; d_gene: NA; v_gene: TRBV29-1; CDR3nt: TGCAGCGTTACTTCAACGGAGAATTCACCCCTCCACTTT; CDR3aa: CSVTSTENSPLHF
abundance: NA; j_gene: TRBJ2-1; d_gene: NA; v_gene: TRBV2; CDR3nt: TGTGCCAGCAGTGAACAGGGTAGGGGGATGAATGAGCAGTTCTTC; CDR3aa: CASSEQGRGMNEQFF
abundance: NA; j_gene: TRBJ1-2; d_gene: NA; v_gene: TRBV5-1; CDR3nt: TGCGCCAGCAGCTTCGGAGCAGTCTATGGCTACACCTTC; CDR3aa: CASSFGAVYGYTF
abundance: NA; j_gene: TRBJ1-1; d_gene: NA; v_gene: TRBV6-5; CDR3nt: TGTGCCAGCAGGGCCGGGTCCACTGAAGCTTTCTTT; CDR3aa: CASRAGSTEAFF
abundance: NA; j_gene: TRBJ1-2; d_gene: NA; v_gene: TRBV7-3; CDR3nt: TGTGCCAGCAGCTTATTGGGGGCAAGACAGGACTATGGCTACACCTTC; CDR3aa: CASSLLGARQDYGYTF